The clone carrying this T cell receptor beta chain was observed a few times. Its antigen remains unidentified. Trimming shortened V by 3 bases and J by 8 bases, and 10 bases separated the two germline ends. The CDR3 totals 12 residues. These data are taken from a study of T cell repertoires in cytomegalovirus infection. Turning to the study itself: Recently identified HLA-C-restricted and well-studied HLA-B-restricted CMV epitopes were used. It was the public TCR beta signatures that indicated both CMV infection and matching HLA type.

Findings and limits, study-wide: CMV-specific HLA-C-restricted TCR beta clonotypes dominated the ex vivo response. Using cumulative public TCR beta family frequency, the authors identified those who carried CMV together with the relevant HLA.

TCRdb independently ran MiXCR on the reads; one entry per CDR3 protein. This sample carries roughly 500,000 distinct CDR3 sequences, roughly 43% of them seen once, and the ten largest clones take about 45%. This clonotype originated in a human donor in good health (CMV status not recorded). Some clones in this sample may be carry-over from other donors' samples. The sample here was cultured PBMCs, taken from culture after CMV antigen stimulation. This chain uses TRBV12-3 or TRBV12-4 with TRBJ1-2; a possible D gene is TRBD1 (5 bases). The CDR3 nucleotides read TGTGCCAGCAGTTTTAAGGGGTACGGCTACACCTTC. This translates into CASSFKGYGYTF.